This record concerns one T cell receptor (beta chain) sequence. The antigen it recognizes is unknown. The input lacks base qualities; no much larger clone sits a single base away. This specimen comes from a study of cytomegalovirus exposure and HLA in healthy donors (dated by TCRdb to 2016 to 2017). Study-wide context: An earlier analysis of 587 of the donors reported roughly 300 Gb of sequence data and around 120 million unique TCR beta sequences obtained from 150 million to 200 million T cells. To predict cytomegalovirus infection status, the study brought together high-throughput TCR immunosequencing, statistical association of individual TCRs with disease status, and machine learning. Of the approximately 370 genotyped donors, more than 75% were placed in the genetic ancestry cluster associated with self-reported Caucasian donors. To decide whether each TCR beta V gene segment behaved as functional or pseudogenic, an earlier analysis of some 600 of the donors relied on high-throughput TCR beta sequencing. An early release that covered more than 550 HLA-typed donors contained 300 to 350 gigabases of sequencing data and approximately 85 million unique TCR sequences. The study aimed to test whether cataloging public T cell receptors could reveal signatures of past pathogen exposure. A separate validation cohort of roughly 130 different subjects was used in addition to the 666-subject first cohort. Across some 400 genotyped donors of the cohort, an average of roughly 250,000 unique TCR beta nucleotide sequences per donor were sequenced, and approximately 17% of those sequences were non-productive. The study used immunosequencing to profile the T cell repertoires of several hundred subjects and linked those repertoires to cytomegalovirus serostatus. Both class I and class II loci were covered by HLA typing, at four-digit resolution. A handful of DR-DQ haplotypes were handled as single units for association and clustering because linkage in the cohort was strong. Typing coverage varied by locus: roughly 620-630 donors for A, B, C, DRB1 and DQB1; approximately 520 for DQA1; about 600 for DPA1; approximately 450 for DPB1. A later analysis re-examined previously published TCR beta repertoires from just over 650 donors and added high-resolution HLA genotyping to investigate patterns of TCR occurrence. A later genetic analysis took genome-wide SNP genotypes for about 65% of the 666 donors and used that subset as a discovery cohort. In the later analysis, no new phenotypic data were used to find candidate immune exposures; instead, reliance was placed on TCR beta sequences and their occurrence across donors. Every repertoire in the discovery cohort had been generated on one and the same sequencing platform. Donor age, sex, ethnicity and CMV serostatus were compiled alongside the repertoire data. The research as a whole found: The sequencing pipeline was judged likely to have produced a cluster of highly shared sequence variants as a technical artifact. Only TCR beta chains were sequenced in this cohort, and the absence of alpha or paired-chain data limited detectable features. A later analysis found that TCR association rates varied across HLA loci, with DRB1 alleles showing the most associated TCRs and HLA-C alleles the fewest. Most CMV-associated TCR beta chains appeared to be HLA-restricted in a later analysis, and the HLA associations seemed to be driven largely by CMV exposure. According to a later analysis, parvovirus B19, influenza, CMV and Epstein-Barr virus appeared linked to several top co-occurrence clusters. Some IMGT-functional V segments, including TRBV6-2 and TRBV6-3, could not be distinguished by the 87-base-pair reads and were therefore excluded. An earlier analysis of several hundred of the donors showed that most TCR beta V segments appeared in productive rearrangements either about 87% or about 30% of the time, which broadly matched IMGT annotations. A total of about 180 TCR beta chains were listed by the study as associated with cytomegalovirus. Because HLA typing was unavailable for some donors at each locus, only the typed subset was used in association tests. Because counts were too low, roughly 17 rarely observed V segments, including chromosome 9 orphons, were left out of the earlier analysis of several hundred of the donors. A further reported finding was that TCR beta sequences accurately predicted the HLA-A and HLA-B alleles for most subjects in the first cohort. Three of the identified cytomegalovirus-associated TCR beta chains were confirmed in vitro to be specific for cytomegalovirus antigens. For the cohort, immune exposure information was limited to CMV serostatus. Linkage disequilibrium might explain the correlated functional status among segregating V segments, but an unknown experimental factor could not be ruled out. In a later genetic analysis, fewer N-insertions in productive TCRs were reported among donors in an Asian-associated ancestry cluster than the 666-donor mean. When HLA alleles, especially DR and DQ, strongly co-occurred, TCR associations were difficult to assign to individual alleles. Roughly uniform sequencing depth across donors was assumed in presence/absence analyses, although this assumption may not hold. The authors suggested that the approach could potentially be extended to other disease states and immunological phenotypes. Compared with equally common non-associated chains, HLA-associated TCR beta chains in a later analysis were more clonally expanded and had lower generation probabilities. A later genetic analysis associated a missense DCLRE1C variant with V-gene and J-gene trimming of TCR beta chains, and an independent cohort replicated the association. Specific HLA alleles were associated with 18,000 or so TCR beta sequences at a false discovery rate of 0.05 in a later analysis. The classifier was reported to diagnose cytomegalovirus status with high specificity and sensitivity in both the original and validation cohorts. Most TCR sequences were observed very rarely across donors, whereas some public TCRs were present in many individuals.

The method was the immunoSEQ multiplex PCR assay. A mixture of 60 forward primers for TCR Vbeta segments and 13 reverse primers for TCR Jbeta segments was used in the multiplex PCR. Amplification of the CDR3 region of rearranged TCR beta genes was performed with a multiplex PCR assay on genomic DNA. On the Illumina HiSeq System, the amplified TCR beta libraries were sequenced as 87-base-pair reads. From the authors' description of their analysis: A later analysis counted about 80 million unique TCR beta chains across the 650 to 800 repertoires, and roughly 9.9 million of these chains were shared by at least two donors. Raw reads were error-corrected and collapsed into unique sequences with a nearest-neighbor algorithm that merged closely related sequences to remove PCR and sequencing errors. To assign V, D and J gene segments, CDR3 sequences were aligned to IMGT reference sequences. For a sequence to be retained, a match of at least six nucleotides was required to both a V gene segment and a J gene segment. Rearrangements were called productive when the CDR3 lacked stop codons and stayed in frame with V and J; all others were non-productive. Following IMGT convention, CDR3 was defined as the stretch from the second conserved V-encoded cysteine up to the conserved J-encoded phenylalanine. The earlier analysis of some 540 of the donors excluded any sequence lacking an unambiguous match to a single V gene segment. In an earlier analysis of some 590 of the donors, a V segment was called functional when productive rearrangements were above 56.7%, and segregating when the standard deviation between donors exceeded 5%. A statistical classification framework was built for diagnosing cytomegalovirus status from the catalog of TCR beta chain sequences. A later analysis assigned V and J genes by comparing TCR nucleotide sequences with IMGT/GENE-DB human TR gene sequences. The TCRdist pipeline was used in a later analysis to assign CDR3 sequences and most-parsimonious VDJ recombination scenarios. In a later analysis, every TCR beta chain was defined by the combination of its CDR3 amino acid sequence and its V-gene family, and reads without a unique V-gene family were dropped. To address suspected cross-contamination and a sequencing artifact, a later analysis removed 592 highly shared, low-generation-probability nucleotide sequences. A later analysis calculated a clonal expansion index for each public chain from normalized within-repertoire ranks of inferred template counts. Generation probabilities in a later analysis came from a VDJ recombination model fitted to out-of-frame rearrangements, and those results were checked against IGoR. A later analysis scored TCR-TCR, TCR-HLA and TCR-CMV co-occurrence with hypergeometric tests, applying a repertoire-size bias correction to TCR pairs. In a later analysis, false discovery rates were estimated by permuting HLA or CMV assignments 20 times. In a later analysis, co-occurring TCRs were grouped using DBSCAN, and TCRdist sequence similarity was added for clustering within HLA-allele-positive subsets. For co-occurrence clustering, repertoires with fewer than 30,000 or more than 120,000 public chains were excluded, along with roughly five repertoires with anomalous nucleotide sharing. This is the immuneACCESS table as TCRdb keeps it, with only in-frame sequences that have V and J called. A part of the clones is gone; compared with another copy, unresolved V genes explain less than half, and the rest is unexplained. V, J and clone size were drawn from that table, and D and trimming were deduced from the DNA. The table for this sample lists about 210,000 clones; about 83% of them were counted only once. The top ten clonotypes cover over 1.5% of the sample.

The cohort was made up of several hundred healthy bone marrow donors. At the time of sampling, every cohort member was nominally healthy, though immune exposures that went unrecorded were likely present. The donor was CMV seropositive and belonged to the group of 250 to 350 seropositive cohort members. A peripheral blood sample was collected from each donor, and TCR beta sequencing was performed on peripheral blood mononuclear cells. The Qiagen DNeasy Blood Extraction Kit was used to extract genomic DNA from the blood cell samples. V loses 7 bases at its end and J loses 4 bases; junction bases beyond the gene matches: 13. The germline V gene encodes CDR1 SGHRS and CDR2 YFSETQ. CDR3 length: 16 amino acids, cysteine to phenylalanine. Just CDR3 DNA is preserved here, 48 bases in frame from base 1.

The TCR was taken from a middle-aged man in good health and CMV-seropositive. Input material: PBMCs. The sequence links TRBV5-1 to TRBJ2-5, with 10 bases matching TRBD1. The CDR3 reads CASEQSGQGSGETQYF. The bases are TGCGCCAGCGAGCAGTCGGGACAGGGGTCTGGAGAGACCCAGTACTTC.